The rows below give T cell receptor beta chains drawn from one sample of a study of sequential checkpoint blockade in melanoma. TCRdb's table, derived via immunoSEQ multiplex PCR, lists solely in-frame clones and lacks some. The sample yields approximately 14,000 clones, less than 55% seen once. The sample consisted of CD8+ T cells sorted from blood (inferred from file names), taken from a patient given nivolumab and ipilimumab in sequence. The receptor source for this set is a human donor with melanoma. CDR3s include the opening cysteine and the closing phenylalanine or tryptophan. D genes are given only for firm matches. For some rows the clone size is stated as once, few or many, or as a class when expanded; others skip it.

size,V,D,J,CDR3,DNA
few,TRBV4-1,.,TRBJ1-2,CASSQVGVYGYTF,TGCGCCAGCAGCCAAGTAGGGGTCTATGGCTACACCTTC
.,TRBV9,.,TRBJ1-1,CASSDGVGADGAFF,TGTGCCAGCAGCGACGGAGTAGGAGCTGATGGAGCTTTCTTT
.,TRBV4-2,TRBD2,TRBJ2-2,CASSQDRWEGVSGELFF,TGTGCCAGCAGCCAAGATCGGTGGGAGGGCGTTTCCGGGGAGCTGTTTTTT
few,TRBV6-5,.,TRBJ2-1,CASSLRAFDEQFF,TGTGCCAGCAGTCTACGAGCGTTCGATGAGCAGTTCTTC
.,TRBV13,.,TRBJ2-2,CASSYFPGQDTGELFF,TGTGCCAGCAGCTATTTTCCGGGACAAGACACCGGGGAGCTGTTTTTT
few,TRBV11-1,.,TRBJ2-1,CASSLVQAVYNEQFF,TGTGCCAGCAGCTTAGTCCAGGCAGTATACAATGAGCAGTTCTTC
.,TRBV10-3,TRBD1,TRBJ2-2,CAIDRDGTGELFF,TGTGCCATCGACAGGGATGGGACCGGGGAGCTGTTTTTT
.,TRBV19,.,TRBJ1-1,CASSWNRVTEAFF,TGTGCCAGTAGTTGGAACAGGGTCACTGAAGCTTTCTTT
medium-sized,TRBV6-5,.,TRBJ2-7,CASSSGTRRRDEQYF,TGTGCCAGCAGTTCCGGGACACGTCGAAGGGACGAGCAGTACTTC
.,TRBV5-6,.,TRBJ2-7,CASSLGQATYEQYF,TGTGCCAGCAGCTTGGGTCAGGCTACCTACGAGCAGTACTTC
.,TRBV27,TRBD2,TRBJ2-3,CASSQGTTTDTQYF,TGTGCCAGCAGTCAAGGGACTACCACAGATACGCAGTATTTT
.,TRBV7-6,TRBD2,TRBJ2-1,CASFELAGGRYNEQFF,TGTGCCAGCTTCGAGCTAGCGGGAGGGCGCTACAATGAGCAGTTCTTC
few,TRBV4-2,TRBD2,TRBJ2-3,CASSQEVGGTTDTQYF,TGTGCCAGCAGCCAAGAGGTCGGGGGGACGACAGATACGCAGTATTTT
.,TRBV9,.,TRBJ1-1,CASSPRLVGGNTEAFF,TGTGCCAGCAGCCCTCGTCTCGTCGGGGGGAACACTGAAGCTTTCTTT
.,TRBV10-3,.,TRBJ2-5,CAISEQGASLKETQYF,TGTGCCATCAGTGAACAGGGTGCATCCCTAAAAGAGACCCAGTACTTC
few,TRBV7-8,TRBD2,TRBJ2-1,CASSFLSGGDEQFF,TGTGCCAGCAGCTTTCTTAGCGGGGGAGATGAGCAGTTCTTC
.,TRBV13,.,TRBJ2-5,CASSLRVEIERETQYF,TGTGCCAGCAGCTTAAGAGTAGAGATCGAGCGGGAGACCCAGTACTTC
.,TRBV2,.,TRBJ1-1,CAFLFPGPTGGEAFF,TGTGCCTTCCTCTTCCCGGGACCGACGGGGGGTGAAGCTTTCTTT
.,TRBV4-1,.,TRBJ2-4,CASSQTGLLAKNIQYF,TGCGCCAGCAGCCAGACAGGTCTTCTAGCCAAAAACATTCAGTACTTC
few,TRBV5-1,.,TRBJ2-7,CASSLEGRGASYEQYF,TGCGCCAGCAGCTTGGAGGGGCGGGGCGCCTCCTACGAGCAGTACTTC
.,TRBV5-6,.,TRBJ1-6,CASSWNAGLYNSPLHF,TGTGCCAGCAGCTGGAACGCGGGACTCTATAATTCACCCCTCCACTTT
once,TRBV9,TRBD2,TRBJ2-1,CASSPRSQAGGYNEQFF,TGTGCCAGCAGCCCCAGATCTCAAGCGGGGGGTTACAATGAGCAGTTCTTC
.,TRBV6-5,.,TRBJ2-7,CASSLQGDSSYEQYF,TGTGCCAGCAGTCTACAGGGCGACAGCTCCTACGAGCAGTACTTC
.,TRBV28,TRBD2,TRBJ2-1,CASSLGLAGGNEQFF,TGTGCCAGCAGTTTAGGTCTAGCGGGGGGGAACGAGCAGTTCTTC
.,TRBV30,.,TRBJ1-1,CAWSVMQMNTEAFF,TGTGCCTGGAGTGTTATGCAGATGAACACTGAAGCTTTCTTT
.,TRBV7-9,.,TRBJ1-2,CASSLVLGSYGYTF,TGTGCCAGCAGCTTAGTTCTTGGCAGCTATGGCTACACCTTC
medium-sized,TRBV4-1,TRBD1,TRBJ2-1,CASSQSGGFYNEQFF,TGCGCCAGCAGCCAATCAGGGGGCTTTTACAATGAGCAGTTCTTC
once,TRBV6-5,TRBD2,TRBJ2-1,CASSYPGLAGINEQFF,TGTGCCAGCAGTTACCCTGGACTAGCGGGGATCAATGAGCAGTTCTTC
once,TRBV6-5,.,TRBJ2-4,CASSRLSQNIQYF,TGTGCCAGCAGTAGACTTTCCCAAAACATTCAGTACTTC